Here is one T cell receptor beta chain with its context. Its specificity is unknown. The sample is drawn from a study of blood T cells in healthy people across ages. Study-wide results and caveats: Per million T cells, TCR beta diversity dropped about linearly as age rose.

Primed by a sample-barcoded 5' primer and a J-beta primer mix, a second PCR proceeded for about 6 to 12 cycles. TCRdb re-called the 5' RACE reads with MiXCR, one entry per CDR3 protein. Among about 1.4 million distinct CDR3 sequences listed, 45% to 70% were seen once. This receptor was taken from a man younger than 35 in good health. Specimen: blood.

CDR3 nucleotides: TGTGCCAGCAGCCCCGAGGGGGCGGTCTATCAGCCCCAGCATTTT. Translating gives CASSPEGAVYQPQHF. This rearrangement joins TRBV6-2 or TRBV6-3 to TRBJ1-5; 7 bases line up with TRBD1. V lost 6 bases to trimming and J lost 5 bases; unmatched junction nucleotides: 10. This CDR3 spans 15 amino acids. Germline V gives CDR1 MNHEY, CDR2 SVGEGT.